These 10 T cell receptor beta chains were sequenced from one sample in a study of vaccination effects on CD4 cells after COVID-19. Within the ViraFEST assay, antigen-specific CD4+ T cells underwent expansion with viral peptide pools prior to sequencing. With more than nine days of culture completed, CD4+ T cells were isolated. Having tested negative for nucleocapsid antibodies, the vaccine recipients showed no prior SARS-CoV-2 infection. TCRdb keeps only in-frame clones here, not all; method: immunoSEQ multiplex PCR. Here the sample spans about 22,000 clones, roughly four fifths being singletons. What these receptors recognize is not known. The sequencing here drew on CD4+ T cells from PBMCs cultured with HCoV-NL63 spike peptides, taken before COVID-19 vaccination. The receptor source for this set is a human donor who received a COVID-19 vaccine.

The rearrangement joins TRBV27 to TRBJ1-1, with D perhaps TRBD1 (6 bases). This CDR3 has 15 amino acids. Between the trimmed V and J ends, which lost 0 bases and 5 bases, there was a span of 13 bases. Germline V gene sequence: CDR1 MNHEY, CDR2 SMNVEV (reference sequence). Here the CDR3 reads CASSLSPGARTEAFF. The CDR3 DNA follows: TGTGCCAGCAGTTTATCCCCGGGGGCGCGTACTGAAGCTTTCTTT.

The rearrangement uses TRBV6-2 or TRBV6-3 and TRBJ2-1, with 13 positions matching TRBD2. Germline-derived CDR1 and CDR2 are MNHEY and SVGEGT. The CDR3 runs 17 residues. J gave up 4 bases and V 5 bases, and 8 bases lay outside the gene matches. The CDR3 DNA follows: TGTGCCAGCAGTCCCAGGACTAGCGGGAGTTCTTACAATGAGCAGTTCTTC. Its protein is CASSPRTSGSSYNEQFF.

This clone was seen just once. J is TRBJ2-7 and V is TRBV28; 7 bases align to TRBD1. After removal of 7 bases from V and 0 bases from J, the junction contained 6 bases not matched to a gene. CDR3 length: 14 residues. The germline CDR1 and CDR2 sequences are MDHEN and SYDVKM. The CDR3 DNA follows: TGTGCCAGCACCTTACAGGGGCGCTCCTACGAGCAGTACTTC. Its translation is CASTLQGRSYEQYF.

In this sample, this clone turned up a few times. The V and J genes are TRBV5-4 and TRBJ1-6; D perhaps matches TRBD1 (6 bases). CDR1 is SGHNT and CDR2 is YYREEE in the germline V gene (reference sequence). Trimming pared 0 bases from V and 2 bases from J, leaving 12 bases between. The CDR3 loop spans 17 amino acids. Here the CDR3 reads CASSLGGGVTYNSPLHF. DNA of the CDR3: TGTGCCAGCAGCTTGGGAGGGGGAGTTACCTATAATTCACCCCTCCACTTT.

This chain uses TRBV30 with TRBJ2-7; 8 bases align to TRBD1. This CDR3 is built from 14 residues. Germline CDR1 GTSNPN, CDR2 SVGIG (reference sequence). Unmatched junction bases numbered 7, after V lost 3 bases and J lost 3 bases. The CDR3 coding sequence is TGTGCCTGGAGAAACATAGGACAGGGCTACGAGCAGTACTTC. This sequence encodes CAWRNIGQGYEQYF.

V usage is TRBV4-1 and J usage is TRBJ1-1; D is ambiguous. The CDR3 loop spans 16 amino acids. The V and J ends lost 1 base and 3 bases respectively, with 15 bases between them. Germline V lookup: CDR1 MGHRA, CDR2 YSYEKL. The CDR3 is CASSQVDLITYTEAFF. The CDR3 region has the DNA TGCGCCAGCAGCCAAGTCGACCTAATTACTTACACTGAAGCTTTCTTT.

This chain uses TRBV5-4 with TRBJ1-6; possibly TRBD1 for D (5 bases). CDR1 is SGHNT and CDR2 is YYREEE in the germline V gene (reference sequence). Trimming took 1 base from V and 7 from J, leaving 12 bases between them. This CDR3 has 15 residues. DNA for the CDR3: TGTGCCAGCAGCTTGATCGGCAGGGCGAATTCACCCCTCCACTTT. Translated, it gives CASSLIGRANSPLHF.

On this clone itself: At one end, the junction sequence differs from germline, possibly due to a read error. The rearrangement joins TRBV3-1 (or the pseudogene TRBV3-2) to TRBJ2-7, with D uncertain. The CDR3 is 18 amino acids. The germline gives CDR1 LGHDT, CDR2 YNNKEL (reference sequence). CDR3 protein: CASSQVVWGPCVSCEQYF. The CDR3 nucleotides read TGTGCCAGCAGCCAAGTTGTGTGGGGTCCGTGTGTATCCTGCGAGCAGTACTTC.

This clone was observed once. The V call is TRBV14, the J call TRBJ1-6, with D possibly TRBD1 on 5 matching bases. CDR1 and CDR2 (germline): SGHDN, FVKESK. Trimming took off 1 base at V and 7 bases at J, with 11 bases between the two ends. The CDR3 loop spans 15 amino acids. The CDR3 reads CASSQGSGQNSPLHF. The CDR3 nucleotides are TGTGCCAGCAGCCAAGGGTCAGGGCAGAATTCACCCCTCCACTTT.

The chain links TRBV30 to TRBJ1-2, with D possibly being TRBD1 (5 bases). Trimming stripped 0 bases from V and 8 bases from J, with 16 bases between. Germline CDR1 and CDR2: GTSNPN and SVGIG (reference sequence). The CDR3 has 14 residues. The CDR3 here is CAWSVERGWGGYTF. The CDR3 bases are TGTGCCTGGAGTGTAGAGAGGGGATGGGGCGGCTACACCTTC.